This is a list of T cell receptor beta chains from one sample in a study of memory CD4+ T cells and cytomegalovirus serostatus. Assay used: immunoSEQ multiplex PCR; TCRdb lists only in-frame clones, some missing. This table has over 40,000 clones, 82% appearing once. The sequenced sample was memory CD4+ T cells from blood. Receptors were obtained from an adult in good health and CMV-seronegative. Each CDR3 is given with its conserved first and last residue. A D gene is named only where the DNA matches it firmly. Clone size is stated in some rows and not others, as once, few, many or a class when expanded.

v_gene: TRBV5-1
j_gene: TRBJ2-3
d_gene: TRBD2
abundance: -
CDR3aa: CASSPRLAGTMDTQYF
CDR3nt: TGCGCCAGCAGCCCCAGACTAGCGGGGACCATGGATACGCAGTATTTT

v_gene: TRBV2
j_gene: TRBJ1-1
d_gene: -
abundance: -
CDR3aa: CASRYLGQNTEAFF
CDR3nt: TGTGCCAGCAGGTACCTGGGACAGAACACTGAAGCTTTCTTT

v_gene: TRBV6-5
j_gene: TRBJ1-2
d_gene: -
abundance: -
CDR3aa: CASIGRSSGYGYTF
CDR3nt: TGTGCCAGCATAGGACGGTCTTCGGGGTATGGCTACACCTTC

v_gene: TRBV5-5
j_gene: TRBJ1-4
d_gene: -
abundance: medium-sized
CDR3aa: CASSLDHGGSDEKLFF
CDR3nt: TGTGCCAGCAGCTTGGACCACGGGGGGTCGGATGAAAAACTGTTTTTT

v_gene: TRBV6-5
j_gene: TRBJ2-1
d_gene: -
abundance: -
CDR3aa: CASTYIGQRNEQFF
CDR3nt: TGTGCCAGCACCTATATAGGACAACGGAATGAGCAGTTCTTC

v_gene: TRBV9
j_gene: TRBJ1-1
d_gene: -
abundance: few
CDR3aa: CASSVGSLGNTEAFF
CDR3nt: TGTGCCAGCAGCGTTGGGAGTTTGGGGAACACTGAAGCTTTCTTT

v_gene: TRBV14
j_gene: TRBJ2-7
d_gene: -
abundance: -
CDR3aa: CASSPGAGRYEQYF
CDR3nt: TGTGCCAGCAGCCCAGGGGCGGGTCGATACGAGCAGTACTTC

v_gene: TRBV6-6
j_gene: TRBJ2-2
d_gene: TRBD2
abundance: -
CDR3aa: CASSYPWTSDTGELFF
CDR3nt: TGTGCCAGCAGTTACCCTTGGACTAGCGACACCGGGGAGCTGTTTTTT

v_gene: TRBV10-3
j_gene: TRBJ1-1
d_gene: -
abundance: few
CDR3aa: CAISVTGNTEAFF
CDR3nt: TGTGCCATCAGTGTTACGGGGAACACTGAAGCTTTCTTT

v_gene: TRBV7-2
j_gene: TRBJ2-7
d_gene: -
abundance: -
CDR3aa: CASRKRTDYEQYF
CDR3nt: TGTGCCAGCAGGAAACGGACGGACTACGAGCAGTACTTC

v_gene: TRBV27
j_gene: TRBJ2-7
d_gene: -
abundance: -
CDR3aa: CASSLGVLMGYEQYF
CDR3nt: TGTGCCAGCAGTTTAGGGGTCCTTATGGGGTACGAGCAGTACTTC

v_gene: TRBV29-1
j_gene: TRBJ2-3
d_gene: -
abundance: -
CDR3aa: CSANRGTDTQYF
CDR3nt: TGCAGCGCTAACCGAGGTACAGATACGCAGTATTTT

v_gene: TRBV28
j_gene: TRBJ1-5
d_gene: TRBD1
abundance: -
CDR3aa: CASSLRDRDQPQHF
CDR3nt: TGTGCCAGCAGTCTAAGGGACAGAGACCAGCCCCAGCATTTT

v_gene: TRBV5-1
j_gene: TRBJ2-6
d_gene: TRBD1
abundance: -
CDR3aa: CASSLVRFGTGGSGANVLTF
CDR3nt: TGCGCCAGCAGCTTGGTTAGATTTGGGACAGGGGGCTCTGGGGCCAACGTCCTGACTTTC

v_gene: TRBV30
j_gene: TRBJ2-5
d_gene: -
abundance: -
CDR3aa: CAWSRGAEETQYF
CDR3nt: TGTGCCTGGAGTAGGGGGGCAGAAGAGACCCAGTACTTC

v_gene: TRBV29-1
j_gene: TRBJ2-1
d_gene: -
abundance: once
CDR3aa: CSVPGRADYNEQFF
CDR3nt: TGCAGCGTTCCGGGGCGCGCCGACTACAATGAGCAGTTCTTC

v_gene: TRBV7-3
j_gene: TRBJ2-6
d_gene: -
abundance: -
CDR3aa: CASSLTSGTVSGANVLTF
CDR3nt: TGTGCCAGCAGCTTAACCTCCGGGACGGTCTCTGGGGCCAACGTCCTGACTTTC

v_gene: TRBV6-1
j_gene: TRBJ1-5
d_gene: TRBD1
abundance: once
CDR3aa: CASSVTGTANQPQHF
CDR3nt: TGTGCCAGCAGTGTTACCGGGACAGCTAATCAGCCCCAGCATTTT

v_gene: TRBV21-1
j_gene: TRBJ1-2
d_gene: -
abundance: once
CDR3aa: CASSKQGGLGPPTYSHANYGYTF
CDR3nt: TGTGCCAGCAGCAAACAAGGAGGATTAGGTCCACCAACATACTCCCATGCTAACTATGGCTACACCTTC

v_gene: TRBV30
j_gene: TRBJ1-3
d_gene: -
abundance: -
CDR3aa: CAWSSDGYSGNTIYF
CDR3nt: TGTGCCTGGAGTTCGGACGGTTACTCTGGAAACACCATATATTTT

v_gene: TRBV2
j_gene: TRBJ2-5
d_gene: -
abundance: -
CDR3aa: CASRTDSETQYF
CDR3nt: TGTGCCAGCAGGACTGACTCGGAGACCCAGTACTTC

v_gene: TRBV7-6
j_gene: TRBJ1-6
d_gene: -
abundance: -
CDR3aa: CASSLGMGGSPLHF
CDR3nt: TGTGCCAGCAGCCTCGGTATGGGTGGTTCACCCCTCCACTTT

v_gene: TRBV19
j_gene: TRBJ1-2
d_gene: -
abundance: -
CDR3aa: CASSTAGEANYGYTF
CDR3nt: TGTGCCAGTAGTACCGCCGGGGAAGCTAACTATGGCTACACCTTC

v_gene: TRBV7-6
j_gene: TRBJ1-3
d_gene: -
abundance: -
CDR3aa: CASTSTGSSGNTIYF
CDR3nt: TGTGCCAGCACCAGTACAGGTAGCTCTGGAAACACCATATATTTT

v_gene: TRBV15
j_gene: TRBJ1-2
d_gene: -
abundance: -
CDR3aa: CATSREYKLGQRGNYGYTF
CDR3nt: TGTGCCACCAGCAGAGAGTATAAGTTGGGCCAGAGGGGTAACTATGGCTACACCTTC

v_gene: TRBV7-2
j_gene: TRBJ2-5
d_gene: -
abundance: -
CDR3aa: CASSSHPRETQYF
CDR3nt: TGTGCCAGCAGCTCACACCCACGGGAGACCCAGTACTTC

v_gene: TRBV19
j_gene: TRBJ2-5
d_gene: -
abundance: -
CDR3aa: CASSIEGGRGTQYF
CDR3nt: TGTGCCAGTAGTATAGAAGGGGGGCGTGGGACCCAGTACTTC

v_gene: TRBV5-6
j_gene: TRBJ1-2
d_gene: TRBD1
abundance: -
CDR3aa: CASSWDRANYGYTF
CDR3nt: TGTGCCAGCAGCTGGGACAGGGCTAACTATGGCTACACCTTC

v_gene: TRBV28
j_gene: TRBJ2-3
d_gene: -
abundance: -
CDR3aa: CASRGAGRKDTQYF
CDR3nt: TGTGCCAGCAGGGGGGCGGGGCGCAAGGATACGCAGTATTTT

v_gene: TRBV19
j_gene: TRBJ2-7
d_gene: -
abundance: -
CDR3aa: CASTAGQGAYEQYF
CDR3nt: TGTGCCAGTACCGCTGGACAAGGCGCCTACGAGCAGTACTTC

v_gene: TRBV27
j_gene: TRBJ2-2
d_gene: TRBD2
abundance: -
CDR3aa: CASRLSSLAGIAAGELFF
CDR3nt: TGTGCCAGCAGACTATCATCGCTAGCGGGGATTGCGGCCGGGGAGCTGTTTTTT

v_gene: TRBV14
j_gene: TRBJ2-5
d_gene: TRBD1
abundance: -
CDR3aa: CASSRNTGTEETQYF
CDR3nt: TGTGCCAGCAGCCGGAACACCGGGACAGAAGAGACCCAGTACTTC

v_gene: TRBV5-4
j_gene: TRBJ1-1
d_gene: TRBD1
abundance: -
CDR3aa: CASSRRDSVGGEAFF
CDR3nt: TGTGCCAGCAGCCGGAGGGACAGCGTAGGGGGTGAAGCTTTCTTT

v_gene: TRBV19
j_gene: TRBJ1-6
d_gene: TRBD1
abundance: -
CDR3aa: CASRPGQASNSPLHF
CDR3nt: TGTGCCAGTAGACCGGGACAGGCAAGCAATTCACCCCTCCACTTT

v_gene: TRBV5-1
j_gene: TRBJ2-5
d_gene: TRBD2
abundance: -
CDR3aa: CASSLNAGEETQYF
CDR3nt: TGCGCCAGCAGCTTGAACGCGGGGGAGGAGACCCAGTACTTC

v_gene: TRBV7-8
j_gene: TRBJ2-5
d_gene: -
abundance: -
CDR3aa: CASSLYRTQETQYF
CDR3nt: TGTGCCAGCAGCTTATACAGGACTCAAGAGACCCAGTACTTC

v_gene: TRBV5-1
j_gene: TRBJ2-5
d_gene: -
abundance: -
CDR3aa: CASSLARRGTQYF
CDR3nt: TGCGCCAGCAGCTTGGCCCGGCGGGGGACCCAGTACTTC

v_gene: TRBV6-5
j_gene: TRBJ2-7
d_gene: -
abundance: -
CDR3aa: CASSYSRGVHYEQYF
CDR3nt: TGTGCCAGCAGTTACTCAAGGGGGGTCCACTACGAGCAGTACTTC

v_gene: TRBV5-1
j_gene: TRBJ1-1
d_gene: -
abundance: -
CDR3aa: CASSYGAEAFF
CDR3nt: TGCGCCAGCAGCTACGGGGCTGAAGCTTTCTTT

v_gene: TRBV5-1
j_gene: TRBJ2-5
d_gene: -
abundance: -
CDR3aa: CASSLGSPSQTQYF
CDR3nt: TGCGCCAGCAGCTTGGGCAGCCCAAGTCAGACCCAGTACTTC

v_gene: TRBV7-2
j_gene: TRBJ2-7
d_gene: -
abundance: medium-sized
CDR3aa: CASRSNGGYEQYF
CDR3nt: TGTGCCAGCAGGTCAAACGGGGGTTACGAGCAGTACTTC

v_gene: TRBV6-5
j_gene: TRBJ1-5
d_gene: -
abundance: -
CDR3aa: CASSFRGDQPQHF
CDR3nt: TGTGCCAGCAGTTTCAGGGGTGATCAGCCCCAGCATTTT

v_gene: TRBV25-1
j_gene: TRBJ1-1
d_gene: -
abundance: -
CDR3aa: CATGTNTEAFF
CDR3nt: TGTGCCACCGGCACGAACACTGAAGCTTTCTTT

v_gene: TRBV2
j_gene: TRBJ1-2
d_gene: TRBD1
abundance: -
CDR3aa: CASSGQGYYGYTF
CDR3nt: TGTGCCAGCTCAGGACAGGGATACTATGGCTACACCTTC

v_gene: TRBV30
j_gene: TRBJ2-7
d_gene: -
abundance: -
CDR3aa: CAWSVLYEQYF
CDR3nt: TGTGCCTGGAGTGTTTTGTACGAGCAGTACTTC

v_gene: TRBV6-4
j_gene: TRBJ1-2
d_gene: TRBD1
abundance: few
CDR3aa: CASKAQGADGYTF
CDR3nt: TGTGCCAGCAAGGCGCAGGGGGCTGATGGCTACACCTTC